This T cell receptor (beta chain) was sequenced in a study of shared clonotypes between healthy human individuals. The study's findings and limits: Shared clonotypes across all four donors exceeded non-shared ones in generation probability. The donor pool, a small one, limited the genetic and exposure-history diversity represented.

Comment on this clone: The antigen remains undetermined.

Several immunoSEQ 96-well plates shared each subset's DNA, each plate a replicate. Using immunoSEQ multiplex PCR, the repertoire was profiled, and TCRdb retains in-frame clones only, with some absent. The sample shows 1,400,000 or so clones, about 98.5% of them seen only once. Germline V CDR1 and CDR2: SNHLY, FYNNEI. There are 13 residues in the CDR3. V gave up 8 bases and J gave up 7 bases, with 15 bases separating them. V and J are TRBV2 and TRBJ1-5, with D unresolved. This TCR was sampled from a young man in good health. Source material: naive CD4+ T cells sorted from blood. The subset is: CD45RA+ positively selected. CDR3 coding DNA: TGTGCCAGCGGACGGGTGAGGGAACAGCCCCAGCATTTT. Translation gives CASGRVREQPQHF.